Listed below are T cell receptor beta chains from one sample, sequenced in a study of blood T cell repertoires in COVID-19. The table came from immunoSEQ multiplex PCR; TCRdb's copy has only in-frame clones and leaves some out. Among just over 95,000 clones, around 81% were seen once, and the ten largest hold 4.1%. The specimen was peripheral blood. The receptors stem from a man in his 60s with acute or convalescent COVID-19. Each CDR3 is given with its conserved first and last residue. D genes are given only for firm matches. Size is stated for part of the rows, as once, few or many counts, or as a class when the clone is expanded.

TRBJ2-5	NA	NA	TRBV4-3	TGCGCCAGCAGCCAAGGCGGGACAGCCCAAGAGACCCAGTACTTC	CASSQGGTAQETQYF
TRBJ1-6	NA	NA	TRBV19	TGTGCCAGTAGTTCCACCGCAGGGGAACGTTCACCCCTCCACTTT	CASSSTAGERSPLHF
TRBJ2-2	NA	NA	TRBV3-1/TRBV3-2	TGTGCCAGCAGCCTAGCCACCGGGGAGCTGTTTTTT	CASSLATGELFF
TRBJ2-1	TRBD2	NA	TRBV6-1	TGTGCCAGCAGTGAAGTCGGGAGGCGCAATGAGCAGTTCTTC	CASSEVGRRNEQFF
TRBJ1-1	NA	NA	TRBV5-1	TGCGCCAGCAGCGCGACACAGGGCTTGGGTGAAGCTTTCTTT	CASSATQGLGEAFF
TRBJ2-7	NA	NA	TRBV11-3	TGTGCCAGCAGCTTAGATCTCTACGAGCAGTACTTC	CASSLDLYEQYF
TRBJ1-6	NA	NA	TRBV5-1	TGCGCCAGCAGCTTGGGTGACACGAATTATAATTCACCCCTCCACTTT	CASSLGDTNYNSPLHF
TRBJ1-6	NA	NA	TRBV11-2	TGTGCCAGCAGCCGCTTTGGGGCGGTCGATAATTCACCCCTCCACTTT	CASSRFGAVDNSPLHF
TRBJ2-4	NA	NA	TRBV19	TGTGCCAGTAGTATGTGGGGCCAGGCCTTCTTCAAAAACATTCAGTACTTC	CASSMWGQAFFKNIQYF
TRBJ2-3	NA	NA	TRBV10-2	TGCGCCAGCACTGACAGGTCCACAGATACGCAGTATTTT	CASTDRSTDTQYF
TRBJ1-1	NA	once	TRBV11-2	TGTGCCAGCAGCTTAGCCCCCAGGCAGGGTATAACTTTCTTT	CASSLAPRQGITFF
TRBJ1-2	TRBD1	NA	TRBV4-2	TGTGCCAGCAGCCAACCTCGGGACAGCTATGGCTACACCTTC	CASSQPRDSYGYTF
TRBJ2-5	NA	NA	TRBV10-2	TGCGCCAGCAGTGAGCCGGGACAAATCCAAGAGACCCAGTACTTC	CASSEPGQIQETQYF
TRBJ2-1	NA	NA	TRBV7-2	TGTGCCAGCAGCCAGACCACCCAGGGCAATGAGCAGTTCTTC	CASSQTTQGNEQFF
TRBJ2-3	NA	NA	TRBV9	TGTGCCAGCAGCGTACGGTTGGATACGCAGTATTTT	CASSVRLDTQYF
TRBJ1-1	TRBD1	NA	TRBV19	TGTGCCAGTAGTACCGGACAGGGGAGAGCTGAAGCTTTCTTT	CASSTGQGRAEAFF
TRBJ1-5	NA	NA	TRBV24-1	TGTGCCACCAGTAACTTAGATCAGCCCCAGCATTTT	CATSNLDQPQHF
TRBJ1-1	NA	once	TRBV6-2/TRBV6-3	TGTGCCAGCAGTAGAGGGTCGCCGAACACTGAAGCTTTCTTT	CASSRGSPNTEAFF
TRBJ1-5	NA	NA	TRBV18	TGTGCCAGCTCACCATTCAGGCAGGCGACGGGGGAGCCCCAGCATTTT	CASSPFRQATGEPQHF
TRBJ1-1	TRBD1	once	TRBV19	TGTGCCAGTAGTACTCGGGACAGGCTCATGAACACTGAAGCTTTCTTT	CASSTRDRLMNTEAFF
TRBJ2-3	TRBD2	NA	TRBV9	TGTGCCAGCAGCGTAGGGGGTAGCGGGAGTGCGGATACGCAGTATTTT	CASSVGGSGSADTQYF
TRBJ1-5	TRBD1	NA	TRBV19	TGTGCCAGTAGATCCCCCGGGACAGGGCCTAATCAGCCCCAGCATTTT	CASRSPGTGPNQPQHF
TRBJ1-4	NA	NA	TRBV11-3	TGTGCCAGCAGCCCCCGGTTATCGGTAGGGGGTACTAATGAAAAACTGTTTTTT	CASSPRLSVGGTNEKLFF
TRBJ2-1	TRBD2	NA	TRBV19	TGTGCCAGTAGTCTCCGACTAGCGGGGGGCCCTAGCTCCTACAATGAGCAGTTCTTC	CASSLRLAGGPSSYNEQFF
TRBJ2-3	NA	NA	TRBV4-1	TGCGCCAGCAGCCAGCTCCTGGGGCTAGCGAGCACAGATACGCAGTATTTT	CASSQLLGLASTDTQYF
TRBJ2-5	NA	NA	TRBV6-5	TGTGCCAGCAGGGCAGGGGCCCAAGAGACCCAGTACTTC	CASRAGAQETQYF
TRBJ2-3	TRBD2	NA	TRBV6-5	TGTGCCAGCAGTTCATCAACTAGCGGGAGTTCAGATACGCAGTATTTT	CASSSSTSGSSDTQYF
TRBJ2-7	NA	NA	TRBV24-1	TGTGCCACCATCGTAGGGGGGGCCGCCTACGAGCAGTACTTC	CATIVGGAAYEQYF
TRBJ1-5	NA	NA	TRBV3-1/TRBV3-2	TGTGCCAGCAGCCGGACACTTAATCAGCCCCAGCATTTT	CASSRTLNQPQHF
TRBJ1-1	NA	once	TRBV7-2	TGTGCCAGCAGCCCTCCGACAGCAAAAACTTTCTTT	CASSPPTAKTFF
TRBJ1-4	TRBD1	NA	TRBV4-1	TGCGCCAGCAGCCCCGGACAGGGGAATGAAAAACTGTTTTTT	CASSPGQGNEKLFF
TRBJ2-3	TRBD2	NA	TRBV2	TGTGCCAGCAGTGGCCAGATTGGACTAGCGGCAGATACGCAGTATTTT	CASSGQIGLAADTQYF
TRBJ2-3	TRBD1	NA	TRBV5-1	TGCGCCAGCACTGGGGGGGACAGGGGGCGCAGCGATACGCAGTATTTT	CASTGGDRGRSDTQYF
TRBJ2-3	NA	NA	TRBV7-2	TGTGCCAGCAGCCTGGCACCTCAGTTAGATACGCAGTATTTT	CASSLAPQLDTQYF
TRBJ1-2	NA	few	TRBV5-1	TGCGCCAGCAGCCCGGCCAGGGCCACTAACTATGGCTACACCTTC	CASSPARATNYGYTF
TRBJ2-1	NA	NA	TRBV6-6	TGTGCCAGCAGTTACGGGTCCGGGAATGAGCAGTTCTTC	CASSYGSGNEQFF
TRBJ1-5	TRBD1	NA	TRBV5-1	TGCGCCAGCAGCTGGGGGACAGCTAGCAATCAGCCCCAGCATTTT	CASSWGTASNQPQHF
TRBJ1-2	NA	NA	TRBV30	TGTGCCTGGAGTCATTGGGGGCGGGATGGCTACACCTTC	CAWSHWGRDGYTF
TRBJ2-3	NA	NA	TRBV5-1	TGCGCCAGCAGCTTTCCAAGTCGTGGGAGAGTGGCAGATACGCAGTATTTT	CASSFPSRGRVADTQYF
TRBJ1-6	TRBD1	once	TRBV7-3	TGTGCCAGCAGCTTAGGGGACAGCAATTCACCCCTCCACTTT	CASSLGDSNSPLHF
TRBJ1-1	TRBD1	NA	TRBV5-1	TGCGCCAGCAGCTTGTCCAGGGGGAGCACTGAAGCTTTCTTT	CASSLSRGSTEAFF
TRBJ2-3	TRBD2	NA	TRBV23-1	TGCGCCAGCAGTGGGGGGGCAGATACGCAGTATTTT	CASSGGADTQYF
TRBJ1-1	NA	NA	TRBV11-2	TGTGCCAGCAGCCAACAGGGTTGGGGCGAAGCTTTCTTT	CASSQQGWGEAFF
TRBJ1-2	NA	NA	TRBV6-5	TGTGCCAGCCGAGGGAGCGGGACCACTAACTATGGCTACACCTTC	CASRGSGTTNYGYTF
TRBJ2-3	NA	NA	TRBV29-1	TGCAGCGGGGAGTGGGTAAGCACAGATACGCAGTATTTT	CSGEWVSTDTQYF
TRBJ2-2	TRBD2	NA	TRBV12-5	TGTGCTAGTGGTTTATCGGGGGGCGGGGAGCTGTTTTTT	CASGLSGGGELFF
TRBJ1-5	TRBD1	NA	TRBV10-3	TGTGCCGCCCGGACAGGGGACCAGCCCCAGCATTTT	CAARTGDQPQHF
TRBJ1-5	NA	NA	TRBV19	TGTGCCAGTAGTATAGAGCAGGGGAATCAGCCCCAGCATTTT	CASSIEQGNQPQHF
TRBJ2-4	NA	NA	TRBV7-2	TGTGCCAGCAGCTTAGATCGGGTCGTAGCCAAAAACATTCAGTACTTC	CASSLDRVVAKNIQYF